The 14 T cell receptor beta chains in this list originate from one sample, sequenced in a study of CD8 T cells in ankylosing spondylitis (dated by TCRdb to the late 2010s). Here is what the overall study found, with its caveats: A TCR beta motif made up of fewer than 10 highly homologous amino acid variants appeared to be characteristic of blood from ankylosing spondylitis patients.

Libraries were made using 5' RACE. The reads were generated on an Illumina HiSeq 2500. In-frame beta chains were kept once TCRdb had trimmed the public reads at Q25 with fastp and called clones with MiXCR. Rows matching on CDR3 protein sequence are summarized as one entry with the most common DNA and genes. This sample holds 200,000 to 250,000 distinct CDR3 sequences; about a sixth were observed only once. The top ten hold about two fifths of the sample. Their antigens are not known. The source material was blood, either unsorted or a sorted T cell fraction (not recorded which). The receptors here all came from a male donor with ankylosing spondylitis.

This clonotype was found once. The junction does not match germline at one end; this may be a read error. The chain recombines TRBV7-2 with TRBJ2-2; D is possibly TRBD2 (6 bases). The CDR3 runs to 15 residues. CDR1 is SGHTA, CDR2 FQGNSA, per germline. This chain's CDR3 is CACSLAAMDGGELFF. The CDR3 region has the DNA TGTGCCTGCAGCTTAGCGGCCATGGATGGCGGGGAGCTGTTTTTT.

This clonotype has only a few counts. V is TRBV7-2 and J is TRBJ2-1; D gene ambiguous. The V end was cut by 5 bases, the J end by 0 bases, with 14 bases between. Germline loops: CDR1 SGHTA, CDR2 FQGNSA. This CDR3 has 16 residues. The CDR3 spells CASSLDSPLSYNEQFF. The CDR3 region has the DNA TGTGCCAGCAGCCTCGATTCCCCCCTCTCCTACAATGAGCAGTTCTTC.

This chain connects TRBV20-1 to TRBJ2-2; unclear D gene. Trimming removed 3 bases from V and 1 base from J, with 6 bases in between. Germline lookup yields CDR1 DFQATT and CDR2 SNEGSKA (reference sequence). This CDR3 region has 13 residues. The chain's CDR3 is CSASGQNTGELFF. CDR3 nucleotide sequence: TGCAGTGCTAGCGGGCAGAACACCGGGGAGCTGTTTTTT.

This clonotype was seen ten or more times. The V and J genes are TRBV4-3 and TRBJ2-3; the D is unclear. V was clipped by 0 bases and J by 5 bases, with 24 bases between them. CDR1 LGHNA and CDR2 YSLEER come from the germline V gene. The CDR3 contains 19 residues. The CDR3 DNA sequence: TGCGCCAGCAGCCAAGATCTCTTAGTGGCCCGAGAAGTAATAGATACGCAGTATTTT. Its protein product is CASSQDLLVAREVIDTQYF.

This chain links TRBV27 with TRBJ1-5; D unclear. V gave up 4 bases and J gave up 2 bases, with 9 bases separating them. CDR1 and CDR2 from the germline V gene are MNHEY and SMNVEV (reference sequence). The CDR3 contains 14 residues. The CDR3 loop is CASSSIWGNQPQHF. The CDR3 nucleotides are TGTGCCAGCAGTTCGATTTGGGGCAATCAGCCCCAGCATTTT.

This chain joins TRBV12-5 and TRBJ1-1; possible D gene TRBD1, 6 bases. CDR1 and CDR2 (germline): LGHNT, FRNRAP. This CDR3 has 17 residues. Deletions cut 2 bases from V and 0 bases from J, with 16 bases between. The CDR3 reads CASGLWGATTLNTEAFF. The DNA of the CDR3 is TGTGCTAGTGGTTTGTGGGGGGCGACGACTTTGAACACTGAAGCTTTCTTT.

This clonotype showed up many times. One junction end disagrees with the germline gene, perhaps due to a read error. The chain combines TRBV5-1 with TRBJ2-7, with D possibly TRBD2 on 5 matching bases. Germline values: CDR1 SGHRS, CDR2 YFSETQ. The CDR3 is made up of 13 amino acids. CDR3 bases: TGTGCCAGCAGCTTAGGTGCGGGTTACGAGCAGTACTTC. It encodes CASSLGAGYEQYF.

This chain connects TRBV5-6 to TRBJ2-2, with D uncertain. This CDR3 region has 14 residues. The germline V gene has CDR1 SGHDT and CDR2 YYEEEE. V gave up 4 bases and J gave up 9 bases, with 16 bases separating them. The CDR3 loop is CASSAGLNSWELFF. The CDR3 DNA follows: TGTGCCAGCAGCGCCGGGCTTAACTCCTGGGAGCTGTTTTTT.

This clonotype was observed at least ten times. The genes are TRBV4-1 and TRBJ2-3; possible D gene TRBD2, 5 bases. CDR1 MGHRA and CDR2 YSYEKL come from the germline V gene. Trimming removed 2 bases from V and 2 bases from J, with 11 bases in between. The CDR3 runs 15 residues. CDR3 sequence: CASSQWETNTDTQYF. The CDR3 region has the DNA TGCGCCAGCAGCCAATGGGAGACTAACACAGATACGCAGTATTTT.

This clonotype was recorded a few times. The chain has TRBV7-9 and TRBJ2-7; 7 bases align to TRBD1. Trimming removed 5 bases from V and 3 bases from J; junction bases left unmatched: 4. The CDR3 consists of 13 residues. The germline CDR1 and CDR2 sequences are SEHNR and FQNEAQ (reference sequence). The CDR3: CASSEDRDYEQYF. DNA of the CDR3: TGTGCCAGCAGCGAAGACAGGGACTACGAGCAGTACTTC.

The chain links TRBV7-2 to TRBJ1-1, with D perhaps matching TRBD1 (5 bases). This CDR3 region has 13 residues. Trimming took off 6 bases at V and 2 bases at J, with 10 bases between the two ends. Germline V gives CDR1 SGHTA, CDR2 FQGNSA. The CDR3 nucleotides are TGTGCCAGCAGTTGGGGCTTTAACACTGAAGCTTTCTTT. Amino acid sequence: CASSWGFNTEAFF.

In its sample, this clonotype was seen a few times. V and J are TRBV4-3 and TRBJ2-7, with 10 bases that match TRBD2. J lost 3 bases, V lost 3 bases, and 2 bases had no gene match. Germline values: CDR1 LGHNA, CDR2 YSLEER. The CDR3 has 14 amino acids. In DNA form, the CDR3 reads TGCGCCAGCAGCCAGTGGACTAGCGGCTACGAGCAGTACTTC. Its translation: CASSQWTSGYEQYF.

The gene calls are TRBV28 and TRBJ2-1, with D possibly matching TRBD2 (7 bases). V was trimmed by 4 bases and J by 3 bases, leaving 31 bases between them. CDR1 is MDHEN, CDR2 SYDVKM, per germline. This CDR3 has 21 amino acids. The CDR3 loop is CASSWRVGVAAGARDYNEQFF. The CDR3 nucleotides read TGTGCCAGCAGTTGGAGGGTTGGAGTAGCGGCGGGGGCAAGGGACTACAATGAGCAGTTCTTC.

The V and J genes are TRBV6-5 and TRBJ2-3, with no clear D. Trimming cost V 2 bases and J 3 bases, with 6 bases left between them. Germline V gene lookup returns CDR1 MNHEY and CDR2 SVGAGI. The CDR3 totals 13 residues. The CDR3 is CASSYVGTDTQYF. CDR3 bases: TGTGCCAGCAGTTACGTGGGGACAGATACGCAGTATTTT.